This T cell receptor (beta chain) was sequenced for a study of regulatory T cells in long-lasting Graves disease. Study-wide points: With a small sample size, accuracy may have been reduced.

A note on this clonotype: The antigen is unknown. A much larger clone lies a single base off, so this may be a read error.

Documented time point: newly diagnosed GD, antithyroid drugs for less than 3 months. Construction of the TCR library relied on RNA isolated from PBMCs. Arm-PCR with iRepertoire HTBI primers amplified the CDR3 regions for these TCR beta libraries. TCRdb re-called the multiplex PCR reads with MiXCR, one entry per CDR3 protein. The data show some 320,000 distinct CDR3 sequences, under 20% seen once. CDR3 length: 12 amino acids. CDR1 is DFQATT and CDR2 is SNEGSKA in the germline V gene (reference sequence). Trimming stripped 2 bases from V and 8 bases from J, with 13 bases between. The V call is TRBV20-1, the J call TRBJ2-7, with a tentative D call TRBD1 (6 bases). The source was peripheral blood mononuclear cells (PBMCs), collected at new diagnosis, from a patient treated with antithyroid drugs. This clonotype was sampled from a female donor with Graves disease. The CDR3, as DNA: TGCAGTGCTAGAAGGGGCAGGGACAAGCAGTACTTC. It is translated as CSARRGRDKQYF.